These 19 T cell receptor beta chains were all obtained from the same sample, sequenced in a study of blood T cells in healthy people across ages. Primers used in a second PCR of about 7 to 12 cycles were a sample-barcoded 5' primer and a J-beta primer mix. TCRdb reprocessed the 5' RACE reads with MiXCR, giving one entry per CDR3 protein. The sample gives fewer than 900,000 distinct CDR3 sequences, 30% to 45% of which show up once; 10% to 15% is in the top ten. Sequences were obtained from blood. These receptors all stem from a young man in good health.

This clonotype has more than one count but fewer than ten. The chain employs TRBV6-2 or TRBV6-3 and TRBJ2-7; 8 bases are shared with TRBD2. J gave up 2 bases and V 10 bases, and 10 bases lay outside the gene matches. The CDR3 extends over 14 amino acids. Germline CDR1 reads MNHEY; CDR2 reads SVGEGT. CDR3 region: CATGRGELTYEQYF. The CDR3 DNA follows: TGTGCCACCGGGCGGGGGGAGCTCACCTACGAGCAGTACTTC.

Regarding this clonotype: Mismatch with germline at one junction end may stem from a read error. The J gene is TRBJ2-4, the V gene TRBV6-2 or TRBV6-3, with 8 positions matching TRBD1. The CDR3 contains 13 residues. CDR1 and CDR2 (germline): MNHEY, SVGEGT. CDR3 sequence (DNA): TGTGCCAGCAGCCCCGGACAGGGTAACATTCTGTACTTC. Translated, it gives CASSPGQGNILYF.

The V gene is TRBV7-9, the J gene TRBJ2-3, with no clear D. This CDR3 region has 10 residues. Trimming left V 8 bases short and J 4 bases short, with 4 bases between. CDR1 is SEHNR, CDR2 FQNEAQ, per germline (reference sequence). The CDR3 nucleotides are TGTGCCAGCGAATCAGATACGCAGTATTTT. Translating gives CASESDTQYF.

Only a few counts were recorded for this clonotype. This chain connects TRBV29-1 to TRBJ2-3; 8 nucleotides match TRBD1. Germline lookup yields CDR1 SQVTM and CDR2 ANQGSEA. CDR3 length: 14 amino acids. V was pared by 6 bases and J by 5 bases, with 10 bases of the junction left unmatched. CDR3 residues: CSVGPQGAGDTQYF. For the CDR3, the DNA is TGCAGCGTGGGCCCCCAGGGGGCGGGAGATACGCAGTATTTT.

The V gene is TRBV12-3 or TRBV12-4, the J gene TRBJ1-2; D unclear. There are 13 residues in the CDR3. Trimming left V 4 bases short and J 6 bases short, with 12 bases between. CDR3 nucleotides: TGTGCCAGCAGTTACGGATCTCTGGATGGCTACACCTTC. The encoded protein is CASSYGSLDGYTF.

The sample holds a few counts of this clonotype. This rearrangement joins TRBV7-9 to TRBJ1-6; a weak D match, TRBD1 (6 bases). Germline CDR1 SEHNR, CDR2 FQNEAQ (reference sequence). The CDR3 has 15 residues. The V gene lost 5 bases and the J gene lost 9 bases, with 17 bases spanning the gap. The CDR3 is CASSPGHSTISPLHF. Written as DNA, the CDR3 is TGTGCCAGCAGCCCGGGACATTCTACGATTTCACCCCTCCACTTT.

This clonotype turned up a few times. This rearrangement joins TRBV7-9 to TRBJ1-2; D is undetermined. The CDR3 covers 16 residues. Trimming pared 7 bases from V and 0 bases from J, leaving 18 bases between. The germline V gene encodes CDR1 SEHNR and CDR2 FQNEAQ (reference sequence). CDR3 loop: CASTLIGQVANYGYTF. CDR3 DNA sequence: TGTGCCAGCACCCTCATTGGGCAGGTTGCTAACTATGGCTACACCTTC.

CDR3 residues: CASTPFTGNTEAFF. CDR3 bases: TGTGCCAGCACCCCCTTCACAGGGAACACTGAAGCTTTCTTT. The chain recombines TRBV7-2 with TRBJ1-1; maybe TRBD1 (5 bases). The CDR3 totals 14 residues. The ends were cut back, 7 bases at V and 1 base at J, with 13 bases in the middle. The germline CDR1 and CDR2 sequences are SGHTA and FQGNSA. Using reference TRBV7-2 and TRBJ1-1 for the parts outside the CDR3, the full variable domain is GAGVSQSPSNKVTEKGKDVELRCDPISGHTALYWYRQSLGQGLEFLIYFQGNSAPDKSGLPSDRFSAERTGGSVSTLTIQRTQQEDSAVYLCASTPFTGNTEAFFGQGTRLTVV.

This chain joins TRBV20-1 and TRBJ1-6; 9 bases are shared with TRBD1. Looked up from germline, CDR1 is DFQATT and CDR2 is SNEGSKA (reference sequence). V lost 3 bases, J lost 4 bases, and 1 base stayed unmatched. The CDR3 has 14 residues. The CDR3 DNA reads as TGCAGTGCTAGGGGGACAGGGTATAATTCACCCCTCCACTTT. This translates into CSARGTGYNSPLHF.

The CDR3 region is CASSQDTWQTQYF. The CDR3 DNA sequence: TGTGCCAGCAGCCAAGATACCTGGCAGACCCAGTACTTC. J is TRBJ2-4 and V is TRBV3-1, with no clear D. Gene TRBJ2-5 matches the end of the DNA better, so the J call may be wrong. Looked up from germline, CDR1 is LGHDT and CDR2 is YNNKEL (reference sequence). The CDR3 extends over 13 amino acids.

This clonotype was seen many times. V and J are TRBV20-1 and TRBJ1-2, with 7 positions matching TRBD1. J gave up 2 bases and V 6 bases, and 12 bases lay outside the gene matches. The CDR3 covers 15 residues. Germline values: CDR1 DFQATT, CDR2 SNEGSKA (reference sequence). The CDR3 nucleotides are TGCAGTGCCCTGTCCGGGACAGAGAACAACTATGGCTACACCTTC. Translating it yields CSALSGTENNYGYTF.

V and J are TRBV6-2 or TRBV6-3 and TRBJ1-5; possible D gene TRBD1, 5 bases. This CDR3 is built from 15 residues. V was pared by 2 bases and J by 1 base, with 9 bases between. Germline CDR1 MNHEY, CDR2 SVGEGT. The CDR3 region is CASSYGGSSNQPQHF. The CDR3 DNA sequence: TGTGCCAGCAGTTACGGGGGTAGCAGCAATCAGCCCCAGCATTTT.

In this sample, this clonotype turned up once. A read error is possible here, since a much larger clone lies one base away. V and J are TRBV20-1 and TRBJ1-2; 8 positions match TRBD1. CDR3 length: 17 amino acids. Germline CDR1 DFQATT, CDR2 SNEGSKA (reference sequence). As DNA, the CDR3 is TGCAGTGCTAGTGGGCCAGGGGGCCTGGGTGGTAACGATGGCTACACCTTC. It specifies CSASGPGGLGGNDGYTF.

This clonotype was counted only a few times. The CDR3 coding sequence is TGCGCCAGCAGGGACAGGGGCATCACTGAAGCTTTCTTT. Its protein product is CASRDRGITEAFF. This chain uses TRBV5-1 with TRBJ1-1; 9 positions agree with TRBD1. The CDR3 runs 13 residues. J gave up 4 bases and V 5 bases, and 3 bases lay outside the gene matches. CDR1 is SGHRS and CDR2 is YFSETQ in the germline V gene.

The chain joins TRBV2 to TRBJ2-1, with 12 bases lining up with TRBD2. Trimming at V came to 3 bases and at J to 8 bases, leaving 2 bases not matched to a gene. Germline CDR1 SNHLY, CDR2 FYNNEI. The CDR3 runs 14 residues. The DNA for the CDR3 is TGTGCCAGCAGTGAGACTAGCGGGGGCTATGAGCAGTTCTTC. It translates to CASSETSGGYEQFF.

This clonotype occurred a few times. The chain is built from TRBV7-9 and TRBJ1-5; possibly TRBD1 for D (5 bases). Trimming shortened V by 5 bases and J by 4 bases, and 12 bases separated the two germline ends. The CDR3 length is 14 residues. CDR1 and CDR2 from the germline V gene are SEHNR and FQNEAQ (reference sequence). The CDR3, as DNA: TGTGCCAGCAGCGCTCCGGGACCAAATCAGCCCCAGCATTTT. The encoded protein is CASSAPGPNQPQHF.

The chain uses TRBV7-2 and TRBJ1-3; D may be TRBD1 (5 bases). Per germline, CDR1 SGHTA and CDR2 FQGNSA. CDR3 length: 17 amino acids. V lost 1 base to trimming and J lost 0 bases, with 13 bases between them. Here the CDR3 reads CASSLGGYGGSGNTIYF. The DNA for the CDR3 is TGTGCCAGCAGCTTAGGAGGGTATGGGGGCTCTGGAAACACCATATATTTT.

The J gene is TRBJ1-1, the V gene TRBV12-3 or TRBV12-4; TRBD1 aligns across 7 bases. This CDR3 has 14 amino acids. Trimming removed 8 bases from V and 0 bases from J; junction bases left unmatched: 6. CDR3 sequence reads: CASVTTGVNTEAFF. CDR3 bases: TGTGCCAGCGTTACTACAGGGGTGAACACTGAAGCTTTCTTT.

V is TRBV29-1 and J is TRBJ2-1; D gene uncertain. Germline V CDR1 and CDR2: SQVTM, ANQGSEA. The ends were cut back, 6 bases at V and 8 bases at J, with 17 bases in the middle. The CDR3 covers 13 residues. The CDR3 here is CSVPRAPDHEQFF. The CDR3 coding sequence is TGCAGCGTACCCCGGGCCCCCGACCATGAGCAGTTCTTC.